One sample yielded the 27 T cell receptor beta chains listed below, sequenced in a study of T cells in Graves' hyperthyroidism and ophthalmopathy. There were TCR beta CDR3 regions amplified from RNA transcripts. Researchers ran a first-round RT-PCR on the TCR CDR3 using the HTBI primer set. TCRdb fed the multiplex PCR reads into MiXCR, producing one record per CDR3 protein. The sample has more than 500,000 distinct CDR3 sequences; about 16% are singletons. The sequenced material came from blood. These receptor sequences come from a woman aged 30 to 39 with Graves' ophthalmopathy.

V and J are TRBV27 and TRBJ2-7; D may correspond to TRBD1 or TRBD2 (5 bases each). The CDR3 has 16 residues. V shed 8 bases and J shed 2 bases, with 22 bases lying between them. Germline CDR1 and CDR2: MNHEY and SMNVEV (reference sequence). The CDR3 coding sequence is TGTGCCAGCTTCAGGAGGTGGACACATTACCCCTACGAGCAGTACTTC. Amino acids: CASFRRWTHYPYEQYF.

The chain joins TRBV24-1 to TRBJ2-3, with D perhaps given as TRBD1 or TRBD2 (5 bases each). Trimming removed 3 bases at V and 0 bases at J, with 12 bases between. CDR3 length equals 16 residues. Germline CDR1 is KGHDR and CDR2 is SFDVKD. CDR3 in DNA: TGTGCCACCAGTGATCGACAGAGGGAAAGCACAGATACGCAGTATTTT. Translation gives CATSDRQRESTDTQYF.

This clonotype was detected ten times or more. The gene calls are TRBV6-1 and TRBJ1-5, with D perhaps matching TRBD1 (6 bases). CDR1 is MNHNS and CDR2 is SASEGT in the germline V gene. This CDR3 has 20 amino acids. V was clipped by 6 bases and J by 1 base, with 28 bases between them. As DNA, the CDR3 is TGTGCCAGCAGCCCCAAGCTGAGGGGGAATTGGTTATCGAGCAATCAGCCCCAGCATTTT. Translating gives CASSPKLRGNWLSSNQPQHF.

This clonotype was counted at least ten times. The V call is TRBV29-1, the J call TRBJ2-3; D is possibly TRBD2 (6 bases). Germline CDR1 is SQVTM and CDR2 is ANQGSEA. With 0 bases removed from V and 0 bases from J, the gap between germline ends came to 10 bases. CDR3 length: 15 amino acids. The DNA of the CDR3 is TGCAGCGTTGAAGACGTAGCGGAGAGCACAGATACGCAGTATTTT. Encoded protein: CSVEDVAESTDTQYF.

This clonotype appeared many times. V gene TRBV6-2 or TRBV6-3 combines with J gene TRBJ2-3; unclear D gene. Trimming took off 1 base at V and 4 bases at J, with 24 bases between the two ends. Germline V gives CDR1 MNHEY, CDR2 SVGEGT. The CDR3 length is 19 residues. CDR3 in DNA: TGTGCCAGCAGTTACTATCAGATGGGCGGAATCGAGATCCCAGATACGCAGTATTTT. Its translation is CASSYYQMGGIEIPDTQYF.

The sample holds a few counts of this clonotype. V and J are TRBV9 and TRBJ2-7, with D perhaps being TRBD1 or TRBD2 (5 bases each). The CDR3 extends over 13 amino acids. V gave up 0 bases and J gave up 5 bases, with 9 bases separating them. Germline values: CDR1 SGDLS, CDR2 YYNGEE. This CDR3 reads CASSVGGGDEQYF. For the CDR3, the DNA is TGTGCCAGCAGCGTAGGTGGGGGAGACGAGCAGTACTTC.

This clonotype was seen ten or more times. V and J are TRBV30 and TRBJ2-7, with D unclear. The CDR3 loop spans 11 amino acids. With 5 bases removed from V and 3 bases from J, the gap between germline ends came to 8 bases. Germline V gene lookup returns CDR1 GTSNPN and CDR2 SVGIG (reference sequence). DNA for the CDR3: TGTGCCTGGGGTTTTCTCTACGAGCAGTACTTC. Encoded protein: CAWGFLYEQYF.

This clonotype was detected only a few times. The V and J genes are TRBV4-1 and TRBJ1-5, with TRBD1 matching over 11 bases. CDR3 length: 19 residues. Losses at the gene ends were 1 base for V and 1 base for J; bases not matched to a gene: 9. Germline CDR1 MGHRA, CDR2 YSYEKL. The DNA of the CDR3 is TGCGCCAGCAGCCAAGGTTCCGGGACAGGGGGAGGAAGCAATCAGCCCCAGCATTTT. Protein product: CASSQGSGTGGGSNQPQHF.

This clonotype was seen a handful of times. The V call is TRBV20-1, the J call TRBJ2-3, with a possible D match to TRBD2 (6 bases). V gave up 6 bases and J gave up 0 bases, with 13 bases separating them. CDR3 length equals 14 residues. Germline values: CDR1 DFQATT, CDR2 SNEGSKA (reference sequence). The chain's CDR3 is CSASGTGSTDTQYF. The DNA of the CDR3 is TGCAGTGCCTCAGGGACTGGAAGCACAGATACGCAGTATTTT.

This clonotype came up many times. The chain has TRBV20-1 and TRBJ2-3; 7 bases map to TRBD2. This CDR3 spans 14 amino acids. Germline CDR1 is DFQATT and CDR2 is SNEGSKA (reference sequence). V lost 6 bases, J lost 3 bases, and 9 bases stayed unmatched. The CDR3 sequence is CSAEAGEGTDTQYF. The CDR3 nucleotides read TGCAGTGCCGAGGCGGGGGAAGGGACAGATACGCAGTATTTT.

This clonotype was seen repeatedly, ten times or more. The J gene is TRBJ2-1, the V gene TRBV6-2 or TRBV6-3; unclear D gene. Looked up from germline, CDR1 is MNHEY and CDR2 is SVGEGT. V lost 4 bases and J 7 bases, leaving 23 bases between the germline ends. This CDR3 has 17 residues. The CDR3 DNA reads as TGTGCCAGCAGTTTTTCGAAATCGACATGGGATGTGAATGAGCAGTTCTTC. It codes for CASSFSKSTWDVNEQFF.

The sample holds many counts of this clonotype. This chain joins TRBV27 and TRBJ2-7; 9 nucleotides agree with TRBD1. The CDR3 runs to 15 residues. Germline CDR1 is MNHEY and CDR2 is SMNVEV (reference sequence). V trimming: 3 bases; J trimming: 2 bases; junction bases outside the gene matches: 5. The CDR3 spells CASSFGTGQTYEQYF. CDR3 DNA sequence: TGTGCCAGCAGTTTCGGGACAGGGCAAACCTACGAGCAGTACTTC.

This clonotype was seen more than once but under ten times. The chain joins TRBV20-1 to TRBJ2-1; the D gene is possibly TRBD1 (6 bases). The CDR3 totals 13 residues. Germline values: CDR1 DFQATT, CDR2 SNEGSKA (reference sequence). Trimming pared 5 bases from V and 8 bases from J, leaving 16 bases between. In DNA, the CDR3 is TGCAGTGCTTCTCCAGGGGAAGGGGATGAGCAGTTCTTC. Residues: CSASPGEGDEQFF.

This clonotype was picked up many times. J is TRBJ1-5 and V is TRBV12-3 or TRBV12-4; 12 positions match TRBD1. V shed 4 bases and J 5 bases; nucleotides not matched to a gene: 3. There are 15 residues in the CDR3. CDR3 coding DNA: TGTGCCAGCAGTTGGGGACAGGGGGCCGATCAGCCCCAGCATTTT. It yields the protein CASSWGQGADQPQHF.

V usage is TRBV20-1 and J usage is TRBJ2-1; no definite D call. Germline CDR1 DFQATT, CDR2 SNEGSKA (reference sequence). The V and J ends lost 6 bases and 6 bases respectively, with 15 bases between them. This CDR3 spans 13 amino acids. The CDR3 sequence: CSARGGYLNEQFF. As DNA, the CDR3 is TGCAGTGCCCGAGGCGGCTACCTCAATGAGCAGTTCTTC.

Concerning this clonotype: A read error is possible here, since a much larger clone lies one base away. The rearrangement uses TRBV6-1 and TRBJ2-1; 7 nucleotides line up with TRBD2. The J call could be wrong; TRBJ2-7 is a better fit for the DNA end. This CDR3 has 14 residues. The germline gives CDR1 MNHNS, CDR2 SASEGT. In nucleotides, the CDR3 is TGTGCCAGCAGCCTAGCGGAGTCCTACAATGAGCAGTACTTC. Translated, it gives CASSLAESYNEQYF.

This clonotype appeared a few times. The chain combines TRBV9 with TRBJ2-1; 7 nucleotides agree with TRBD2. The germline V gene has CDR1 SGDLS and CDR2 YYNGEE. With V trimmed by 0 bases and J by 3 bases, 12 bases remained unmatched. CDR3 length equals 18 residues. CDR3 nucleotides: TGTGCCAGCAGCGTAGAAGGTCCACGAGGCGGGAGCTACAATGAGCAGTTCTTC. Residues: CASSVEGPRGGSYNEQFF.

The rearrangement links TRBV7-6 to TRBJ1-6; a possible D gene is TRBD1 (6 bases). The CDR3 runs to 15 residues. Trimming removed 5 bases at V and 10 bases at J, with 18 bases between. CDR1 is SGHVS and CDR2 is FNYEAQ in the germline V gene. CDR3 region: CASSPRDNGRSPLHF. The CDR3 DNA reads as TGTGCCAGCAGCCCTCGGGACAACGGGAGGTCACCCCTCCACTTT.

The chain is built from TRBV29-1 and TRBJ2-4; a weak D match, TRBD2 (5 bases). Germline CDR1 SQVTM, CDR2 ANQGSEA. The CDR3 is 11 residues long. CDR3 nucleotides: TGCACTCGAGAGGGTAAAAACATTCAGTACTTC. Amino acid sequence: CTREGKNIQYF.

This clonotype has just a few counts. The chain links TRBV7-2 to TRBJ1-2; D remains ambiguous. The CDR3 covers 13 residues. Germline CDR1 is SGHTA and CDR2 is FQGNSA. V dropped 5 bases and J dropped 13 bases, with 20 bases sitting between them. The CDR3: CASSPSGSGPPTF. The CDR3 bases are TGTGCCAGCAGCCCTAGCGGGAGTGGGCCTCCCACCTTC.

This clonotype has a count of ten or more. This rearrangement joins TRBV28 to TRBJ1-5; no reliable D call. Trimming shortened V by 3 bases and J by 3 bases, and 9 bases separated the two germline ends. The germline V gene has CDR1 MDHEN and CDR2 SYDVKM. The CDR3 has 14 residues. The CDR3 here is CASSFPQLNQPQHF. The CDR3 DNA reads as TGTGCCAGCAGTTTCCCCCAGCTCAATCAGCCCCAGCATTTT.

The chain carries TRBV27 and TRBJ2-5; D remains unclear. Germline V gives CDR1 MNHEY, CDR2 SMNVEV (reference sequence). The CDR3 consists of 23 residues. Deletions cut 7 bases from V and 0 bases from J, with 39 bases between. CDR3 sequence (DNA): TGTGCCAGCACCCTACCCCACATAGGATTTTCCGAGTGTTGGTCCTGTTACCAAGAGACCCAGTACTTC. Protein sequence: CASTLPHIGFSECWSCYQETQYF.

The chain employs TRBV19 and TRBJ2-7; TRBD1 agrees at 8 bases. Germline lookup yields CDR1 LNHDA and CDR2 SQIVND (reference sequence). J lost 2 bases, V lost 4 bases, and 7 bases had no gene match. This CDR3 is 15 amino acids long. The CDR3 spells CASSTTGGWTYEQYF. CDR3 coding DNA: TGTGCCAGTAGTACCACAGGGGGTTGGACCTACGAGCAGTACTTC.

This clonotype has a count of ten or more. The chain combines TRBV3-2 with TRBJ2-1; the table calls TRBD1, which could not be checked here. TRBV3-2 is a listed pseudogene. The CDR3 extends over 16 amino acids. The CDR3 nucleotides read TGTGCCAGCAGCCAAGGGGATCAGGGGGCCTACAATGAGCAGTTCTTC. Protein product: CASSQGDQGAYNEQFF.

This clonotype was seen at least ten times. The chain has TRBV30 and TRBJ1-6; tentative D call: TRBD1 (5 bases). Trimming left V 0 bases short and J 7 bases short, with 10 bases between. CDR1 is GTSNPN and CDR2 is SVGIG in the germline V gene (reference sequence). CDR3 size: 14 residues. DNA of the CDR3: TGTGCCTGGAGTGTACCCCCAGGGAATTCACCCCTCCACTTT. Amino acids: CAWSVPPGNSPLHF.

With respect to this clonotype: A much bigger clone sits one base away, suggesting this may be a read error. The CDR3 end shows no conserved phenylalanine or tryptophan, and so a read error is likely. This rearrangement joins TRBV6-2 or TRBV6-3 to TRBJ1-1; a possible D gene is TRBD1 (5 bases). Between the trimmed V and J ends, which lost 6 bases and 7 bases, there was a span of 12 bases. The CDR3 covers 12 residues. The germline V gene encodes CDR1 MNHEY and CDR2 SVGEGT. The CDR3, as DNA: TGTGCCAGCAGAAAGGGACGACTTGAAGCTTTCTCT. It codes for CASRKGRLEAFS.

This clonotype was recorded once. The V gene is TRBV19, the J gene TRBJ2-1; TRBD1 aligns across 12 bases. CDR1 is LNHDA and CDR2 is SQIVND in the germline V gene (reference sequence). The junction had 3 bases not matched to a gene; V was cut back by 3 bases and J by 6 bases. CDR3 length: 15 amino acids. The CDR3 coding sequence is TGTGCCAGTAGTATCCGGGACAGGGGGCTCAATGAGCAGTTCTTC. Protein product: CASSIRDRGLNEQFF.